This TCR beta chain was found in a study of shared T cell receptors in the human thymus. This clone was seen only a few times. Here immunoSEQ multiplex PCR was the method, and the copy in TCRdb shows in-frame clones only, minus some. The sample comprises 500,000 to 850,000 clones, roughly 86% of which are singletons, and about 0.0094% rests with the top ten. The same sample was also studied in work on human thymus T cells. That work contributes: Resections from corrective heart surgery supplied the thymus tissue.

Input material: thymocytes. This receptor was taken from a boy younger than two with a congenital heart defect.

DNA for the CDR3: TGTGCCAGCAGTTTAGAAGGAGTAATGAACACTGAAGCTTTCTTT. Translating gives CASSLEGVMNTEAFF. The V call is TRBV28, the J call TRBJ1-1; no definite D call. The CDR3 totals 15 residues. The germline gives CDR1 MDHEN, CDR2 SYDVKM. Deletions cut 2 bases from V and 0 bases from J, with 10 bases between.